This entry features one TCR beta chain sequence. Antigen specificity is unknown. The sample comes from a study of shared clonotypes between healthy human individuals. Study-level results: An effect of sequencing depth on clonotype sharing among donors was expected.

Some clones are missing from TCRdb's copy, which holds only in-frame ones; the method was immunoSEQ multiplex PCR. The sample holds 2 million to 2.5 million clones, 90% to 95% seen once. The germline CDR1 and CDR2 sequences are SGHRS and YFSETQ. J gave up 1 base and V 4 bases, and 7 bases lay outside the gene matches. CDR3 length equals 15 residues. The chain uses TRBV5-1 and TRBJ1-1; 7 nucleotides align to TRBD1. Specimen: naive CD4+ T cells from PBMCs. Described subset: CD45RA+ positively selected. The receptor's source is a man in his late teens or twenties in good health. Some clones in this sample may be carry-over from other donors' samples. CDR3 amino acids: CASSAPDRTNTEAFF. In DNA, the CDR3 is TGCGCCAGCAGCGCACCGGACAGGACGAACACTGAAGCTTTCTTT.